Given below is one T cell receptor (beta chain) in context. Its antigen is currently unknown. Only in-frame clones appear in the TCRdb table, and some are missing; sequencing was by immunoSEQ multiplex PCR. This sample has about 70,000 clones; about 83% occur once, and the top ten carry roughly 10%. This record comes from a study of T cell responses to AZD1222 COVID-19 vaccine. Overall study: Second-dose groups at about 4 or about 12 weeks were pooled. Overall study findings and caveats: Spike as a whole was targeted by vaccine-associated CD4 TCRs, dominant at 160-218 and 743-854. The donor cohort was predominantly white British with a female majority, and clonal diversity may have been underestimated. None of the repertoires were sampled until the peak T cell response had passed.

Germline CDR1 reads LGHDT; CDR2 reads YNNKEL (reference sequence). V was cut by 2 bases and J by 4 bases, with 11 bases left in between. There are 15 residues in the CDR3. The chain uses TRBV3-1 (or the pseudogene TRBV3-2) and TRBJ1-4; weak D call: TRBD1 (6 bases). The sequence derives from an adult in good health. This specimen consisted of peripheral blood, obtained on day 0 of AZD1222 vaccination. For the CDR3, the DNA is TGTGCCAGCAGCCAAACCGGGACATATAATGAAAAACTGTTTTTT. Translating gives CASSQTGTYNEKLFF.